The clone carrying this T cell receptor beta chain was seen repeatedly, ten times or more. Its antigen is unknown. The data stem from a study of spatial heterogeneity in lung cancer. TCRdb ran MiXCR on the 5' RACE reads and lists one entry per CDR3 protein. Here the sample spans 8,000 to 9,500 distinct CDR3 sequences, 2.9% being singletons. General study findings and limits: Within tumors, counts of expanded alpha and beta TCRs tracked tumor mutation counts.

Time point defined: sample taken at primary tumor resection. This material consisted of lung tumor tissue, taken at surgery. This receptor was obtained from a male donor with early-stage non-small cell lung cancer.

This CDR3 reads CSAVVSTEAFF. Here the CDR3 DNA reads TGCAGCGCGGTTGTGTCCACTGAAGCTTTCTTT. The rearrangement uses TRBV29-1 and TRBJ1-1; D is unclear. Per germline, CDR1 SQVTM and CDR2 ANQGSEA. CDR3 length: 11 amino acids. Trimming shortened V by 7 bases and J by 4 bases, and 10 bases separated the two germline ends.